This TCR beta chain was captured in a study of blood T cells in healthy people across ages. A second PCR of about 6 to 12 cycles used a sample-barcoded 5' primer and a J-beta primer mix. TCRdb reprocessed the 5' RACE reads with MiXCR, giving one entry per CDR3 protein. The repertoire has more than 750,000 distinct CDR3 sequences, 29% of them found once; the top ten carry 10% to 13%. Germline V gene data show CDR1 as MDHEN and CDR2 as SYDVKM. The CDR3 consists of 12 residues. Trimming took 7 bases from V and 5 from J, leaving 9 bases between them. The sample was also reused in another study, on T cells of mothers and their children.

What was sequenced was blood. This receptor was identified in a woman aged 40 to 50 in good health. The V gene is TRBV28, the J gene TRBJ1-5; no definite D call. The CDR3 region has the DNA TGTGCCAGCAAATACCGTTATCAGCCCCAGCATTTT. Its protein product is CASKYRYQPQHF.